Here is one T cell receptor (beta chain) with its context. What it binds is not known. These data are taken from a study of blood T cells in healthy people across ages. Across the study: Every two T cells gave about one barcoded beta molecule via template switching. Notes on the study in general: Since the PBMCs were unsorted, naive and antigen-experienced cells could not be conclusively compared.

A second PCR of 7 to 11 cycles used a sample-barcoded 5' primer and a J-beta primer mix. One entry per CDR3 protein results from TCRdb running MiXCR on the 5' RACE reads. The sample lists about 570,000 distinct CDR3 sequences, approximately 27% occurring once. For every donor, a draw yielded around 9.4 milliliters of peripheral blood. The receptor comes from a woman in her seventies in good health. Sequenced material: blood.

The CDR3 reads CASSQDLVQPQHF. As DNA, the CDR3 is TGTGCCAGCAGCCAAGATCTTGTGCAGCCCCAGCATTTT. The V and J genes are TRBV3-1 and TRBJ1-5; D unresolved. V lost 0 bases, J lost 7 bases, and 7 bases lay in between. Germline V gene sequence: CDR1 LGHDT, CDR2 YNNKEL (reference sequence). The length of the CDR3 is 13 residues.